The present TCR beta chain was sequenced within a study of Graves' ophthalmopathy and Graves' hyperthyroidism. V was trimmed by 4 bases and J by 9 bases, leaving 13 bases between them. Germline CDR1 SGHDT, CDR2 YYEEEE. The CDR3 is 12 residues long. As the template, RNA transcripts were used to amplify TCR beta CDR3 regions. A first-round RT-PCR used HTBI primers, followed by a second-round multiplex PCR. Using its own MiXCR run on the multiplex PCR reads, TCRdb lists one record per CDR3 protein. The sample includes 300,000 to 350,000 distinct CDR3 sequences, 17% of them seen just once. This clonotype was detected many times.

Sequencing input: peripheral blood. This chain links TRBV5-6 with TRBJ2-5; perhaps TRBD1 as D (6 bases). The sequence was obtained from an adult man with Graves' ophthalmopathy. The CDR3 DNA reads as TGTGCCAGCAGCCTAGACAGGATGTCCCAGTACTTC. Translated, it gives CASSLDRMSQYF.